This TCR beta chain was recorded in a study of radiotherapy plus CTLA-4 blockade in lung cancer. Study-wide background: Of all patients, about 17% responded objectively and roughly 31% showed disease control.

Here immunoSEQ multiplex PCR was the method, and the copy in TCRdb shows in-frame clones only, minus some. The sample lists 50,000 or so clones; more than 70% were seen once. Those patients who had chemo-refractory metastatic non-small-cell lung cancer were given focal radiation along with CTLA-4 blockade through ipilimumab. Study findings and constraints: TCR clones of tumor origin grew in blood after radiotherapy plus ipilimumab.

Comment on this clone: Antigen: not known.

The V segment lost 5 bases and the J segment 11 bases; nucleotides outside the gene matches: 10. Per germline, CDR1 SGHRS and CDR2 YFSETQ. CDR3 length: 14 amino acids. The sample was peripheral blood, taken from a patient treated with radiotherapy plus ipilimumab. The rearrangement joins TRBV5-1 to TRBJ1-4, with 9 bases lining up with TRBD1. The clonotype was recovered from a human donor with non-small cell lung cancer who had stable disease on radiotherapy plus ipilimumab. DNA for the CDR3: TGCGCCAGCAGTATTACACAGGGGGCTGGGAAACTGTTTTTT. It is translated as CASSITQGAGKLFF.